The next 25 T cell receptor beta chains were all read from a single sample in a study of blood T cell repertoires in COVID-19. Repertoires were generated with immunoSEQ multiplex PCR, while TCRdb's copy carries only in-frame clones and drops some. The table records 200,000 to 250,000 clones, 80% to 90% of them present only once. The sequencing input was peripheral blood. The receptors stem from a woman in her 50s with active or convalescent COVID-19.

This clone appeared a single time. CDR3 sequence reads: CASSLAGSPQETQYF. In DNA form, the CDR3 reads TGTGCCAGCAGCTTAGCAGGGTCCCCCCAAGAGACCCAGTACTTC. The chain has TRBV7-3 and TRBJ2-5; D is possibly TRBD1 (5 bases). CDR1 is SGHTA, CDR2 FQGTGA, per germline. The germline V and J ends were trimmed by 2 bases and 1 base, with 11 bases remaining between them. This CDR3 region has 15 residues. The variable domain in full, with the rest retrieved from reference TRBV7-3 and TRBJ2-5, is GAGVSQTPSNKVTEKGKYVELRCDPISGHTALYWYRQSLGQGPEFLIYFQGTGAADDSGLPNDRFFAVRPEGSVSTLKIQRTERGDSAVYLCASSLAGSPQETQYFGPGTRLLVL.

V usage is TRBV27 and J usage is TRBJ1-2, with 8 bases identical to TRBD1. The germline V gene has CDR1 MNHEY and CDR2 SMNVEV (reference sequence). V shed 5 bases and J 9 bases; nucleotides not matched to a gene: 8. This CDR3 comprises 13 residues. This CDR3 is CASSPGTGLRYTF. DNA of the CDR3: TGTGCCAGCAGTCCCGGGACAGGCCTTCGCTACACCTTC.

The V call is TRBV19, the J call TRBJ1-5; D not certain. The germline V gene has CDR1 LNHDA and CDR2 SQIVND (reference sequence). Between the trimmed V and J ends, which lost 2 bases and 3 bases, there was a span of 8 bases. This CDR3 has 14 amino acids. CDR3 nucleotides: TGTGCCAGTAGTATACGAGAAATCAATCAGCCCCAGCATTTT. Translation: CASSIREINQPQHF.

The gene calls are TRBV19 and TRBJ1-3; tentatively, D is TRBD1 (5 bases). CDR3 size: 15 residues. The V end lost 1 base, the J end lost 2 bases, and 9 bases lay between the germline ends. The V gene's germline CDR1 is LNHDA and CDR2 SQIVND (reference sequence). As DNA, the CDR3 is TGTGCCAGTAGTATAGCTGCAGGGACTGGAAACACCATATATTTT. Its translation: CASSIAAGTGNTIYF.

The chain carries TRBV15 and TRBJ1-5; D gene ambiguous. Germline CDR1 LNHNV, CDR2 YYDKDF (reference sequence). CDR3 length: 13 residues. Trimming stripped 0 bases from V and 7 bases from J, with 7 bases between. The CDR3 region has the DNA TGTGCCACCAGCAGAGATCTAAAGCAGCCCCAGCATTTT. It encodes CATSRDLKQPQHF.

This chain joins TRBV30 and TRBJ2-1; D is perhaps TRBD2 (6 bases). The CDR3 has 14 residues. The germline V and J ends were trimmed by 2 bases and 0 bases, with 8 bases remaining between them. Germline assignment: CDR1 GTSNPN and CDR2 SVGIG (reference sequence). CDR3 protein: CAWSRGNSYNEQFF. In DNA, the CDR3 is TGTGCCTGGAGTCGGGGGAACTCCTACAATGAGCAGTTCTTC.

This clone was seen more than once but under ten times. The chain combines TRBV5-1 with TRBJ1-1; D is unresolved. The CDR3 covers 11 residues. With 4 bases removed from V and 2 bases from J, the gap between germline ends came to 3 bases. Germline loops: CDR1 SGHRS, CDR2 YFSETQ. CDR3: CASSLNTEAFF. In DNA form, the CDR3 reads TGCGCCAGCAGCCTTAACACTGAAGCTTTCTTT.

A single count supports this clone. The chain has TRBV10-3 and TRBJ2-4; 7 positions agree with TRBD1. The length of the CDR3 is 15 residues. V dropped 6 bases and J dropped 5; count of bases not matched to a gene: 10. Germline V gene data show CDR1 as ENHRY and CDR2 as SYGVKD. In nucleotides, the CDR3 is TGTGCCATCAGCGCCACCCGACAGGGTGAAAACATTCAGTACTTC. Protein: CAISATRQGENIQYF.

The chain is built from TRBV6-6 and TRBJ1-2, with D perhaps TRBD1 (5 bases). The CDR3 length is 14 residues. CDR1 is MNHNY, CDR2 SVGAGI, per germline (reference sequence). V was trimmed by 1 base and J by 8 bases, leaving 14 bases between them. The CDR3: CASSYFGGEQGYTF. The CDR3 nucleotides read TGTGCCAGCAGTTACTTCGGGGGGGAGCAAGGCTACACCTTC.

The chain joins TRBV11-2 to TRBJ1-4, with 10 bases that match TRBD1. V was pared by 5 bases and J by 6 bases, with 9 bases of the junction left unmatched. This CDR3 comprises 16 residues. Germline CDR1 SGHAT, CDR2 FQNNGV. In DNA form, the CDR3 reads TGTGCCAGCAGCCCCCGGGACAGGGGTAGATATGAAAAACTGTTTTTT. Protein: CASSPRDRGRYEKLFF.

The V and J genes are TRBV27 and TRBJ1-6, with 7 bases fitting TRBD1. With 5 bases clipped from V and 0 bases from J, the junction kept 4 bases outside the gene matches. This CDR3 comprises 16 residues. CDR1 is MNHEY and CDR2 is SMNVEV in the germline V gene (reference sequence). Here the CDR3 reads CASSPGGSSYNSPLHF. The CDR3 DNA sequence: TGTGCCAGCAGTCCAGGGGGGAGCTCCTATAATTCACCCCTCCACTTT.

This chain connects TRBV28 to TRBJ1-2; D may be TRBD1 (6 bases). The CDR3 consists of 15 residues. The V end was cut by 3 bases, the J end by 8 bases, with 19 bases between. Per germline, CDR1 MDHEN and CDR2 SYDVKM. The CDR3 here is CASSLGGAQVRGYTF. CDR3 DNA sequence: TGTGCCAGCAGTTTGGGGGGGGCGCAGGTTCGCGGCTACACCTTC.

The rearrangement links TRBV28 to TRBJ2-3; 7 nucleotides line up with TRBD2. CDR1 is MDHEN and CDR2 is SYDVKM in the germline V gene. The CDR3 contains 15 residues. The V segment lost 3 bases and the J segment 3 bases; nucleotides outside the gene matches: 6. CDR3 residues: CASSLGGVGTDTQYF. In DNA, the CDR3 is TGTGCCAGCAGTTTGGGAGGGGTCGGGACAGATACGCAGTATTTT.

The gene calls are TRBV4-2 and TRBJ2-7, with D maybe TRBD1 (5 bases). The CDR3 loop spans 15 amino acids. Trimming stripped 1 base from V and 6 bases from J, with 16 bases between. The germline V gene encodes CDR1 LGHNA and CDR2 YNFKEQ. The DNA of the CDR3 is TGTGCCAGCAGCCAAGGCCTGACTGGTGGGGCCGAGCAGTACGTC. Amino acid sequence: CASSQGLTGGAEQYV.

J is TRBJ2-7 and V is TRBV30; 8 nucleotides agree with TRBD2. Germline CDR1 is GTSNPN and CDR2 is SVGIG (reference sequence). This CDR3 contains 12 residues. V lost 4 bases to trimming and J lost 4 bases; unmatched junction nucleotides: 3. The CDR3 DNA reads TGTGCCTGGAATAGCGGGAAGTACGAGCAGTACTTC. As protein: CAWNSGKYEQYF.

Concerning this clone: The sample contains more than one DNA sequence encoding this CDR3. Here the CDR3 DNA reads TGTGCCATTAGACAGAGCAATCAGCCCCAGCATTTT. Protein product: CAIRQSNQPQHF. The chain links TRBV28 to TRBJ1-5; D perhaps matches TRBD1 (5 bases). CDR1 is MDHEN, CDR2 SYDVKM, per germline. The CDR3 runs 12 residues. The V and J ends lost 10 bases and 1 base respectively, with 8 bases between them.

V usage is TRBV2 and J usage is TRBJ2-2, with D possibly being TRBD1 (8 bases). The CDR3 has 16 residues. CDR1 and CDR2 (germline): SNHLY, FYNNEI. Trimming pared 5 bases from V and 0 bases from J, leaving 13 bases between. The CDR3 sequence is CASSKQGGSNTGELFF. CDR3 DNA sequence: TGTGCCAGCAGTAAACAGGGGGGGTCGAACACCGGGGAGCTGTTTTTT.

J is TRBJ1-5 and V is TRBV24-1, with 9 bases fitting TRBD1. The ends lost 2 bases at V and 6 bases at J; junction bases unmatched: 10. This CDR3 contains 17 residues. The germline gives CDR1 KGHDR, CDR2 SFDVKD. The CDR3 sequence: CATSDSSQGAGGQPQHF. The CDR3 DNA reads TGTGCCACCAGTGATTCGTCACAGGGGGCCGGGGGTCAGCCCCAGCATTTT.

The chain is built from TRBV2 and TRBJ1-4, with 7 bases that match TRBD1. Per the germline V gene, CDR1 is SNHLY and CDR2 is FYNNEI. V was clipped by 4 bases and J by 5 bases; unmatched bases: 7. The CDR3 runs 15 residues. The CDR3 here is CASSVERQGNEKLFF. Here the CDR3 DNA reads TGTGCCAGCAGTGTAGAAAGACAGGGAAATGAAAAACTGTTTTTT.

The chain links TRBV5-1 to TRBJ2-7, with 10 positions matching TRBD1. The germline CDR1 and CDR2 sequences are SGHRS and YFSETQ. The junction had 8 bases not matched to a gene; V was cut back by 4 bases and J by 7 bases. The CDR3 is made up of 14 amino acids. This chain's CDR3 is CASSGTGASLEQYF. The CDR3 nucleotides read TGCGCCAGCAGCGGGACAGGGGCTTCCCTTGAGCAGTACTTC.

This chain links TRBV19 with TRBJ1-5; D call uncertain. CDR1 and CDR2 from the germline V gene are LNHDA and SQIVND (reference sequence). Trimming shortened V by 3 bases and J by 1 base, and 7 bases separated the two germline ends. CDR3 length equals 14 residues. CDR3 amino acids: CASSIPGSNQPQHF. CDR3 coding DNA: TGTGCCAGTAGTATCCCCGGGAGCAATCAGCCCCAGCATTTT. Looking up the rest from reference TRBV19 and TRBJ1-5 gives the full variable domain: DGGITQSPKYLFRKEGQNVTLSCEQNLNHDAMYWYRQDPGQGLRLIYYSQIVNDFQKGDIAEGYSVSREKKESFPLTVTSAQKNPTAFYLCASSIPGSNQPQHFGDGTRLSIL.

This clone has just a few counts. The rearrangement links TRBV2 to TRBJ2-1, with 7 bases lining up with TRBD2. This CDR3 has 16 amino acids. The V segment lost 3 bases and the J segment 4 bases; nucleotides outside the gene matches: 9. Germline V gene lookup returns CDR1 SNHLY and CDR2 FYNNEI. The CDR3 nucleotides are TGTGCCAGCAGTGAGGGGCTAGCGGACCTTTACAATGAGCAGTTCTTC. Protein sequence: CASSEGLADLYNEQFF.

The V and J genes are TRBV11-2 and TRBJ2-7; 7 bases map to TRBD1. CDR1 SGHAT and CDR2 FQNNGV come from the germline V gene. V lost 0 bases, J lost 4 bases, and 3 bases stayed unmatched. CDR3 size: 14 residues. Here the CDR3 reads CASSLEAGGYEQYV. CDR3 DNA: TGTGCCAGCAGCTTAGAAGCAGGGGGATACGAGCAGTACGTC.

The CDR3 sequence: CASSPGTSEASGSTDTQYF. In DNA form, the CDR3 reads TGTGCCAGCAGCCCTGGTACATCCGAGGCTAGCGGGTCCACAGATACGCAGTATTTT. The gene calls are TRBV6-2 or TRBV6-3 and TRBJ2-3; TRBD2 matches 8 bases. The V gene end was trimmed by 6 bases and the J gene end by 2 bases; junction bases not matched to a gene: 19. The CDR3 consists of 19 residues. The germline V gene has CDR1 MNHEY and CDR2 SVGEGT.

This clone was seen once. The CDR3 sequence is CAWSTGTNNSPLHF. CDR3 bases: TGTGCCTGGAGCACAGGGACCAATAATTCACCCCTCCACTTT. V and J are TRBV30 and TRBJ1-6, with D maybe TRBD1 (6 bases). The CDR3 totals 14 residues. Germline V gene lookup returns CDR1 GTSNPN and CDR2 SVGIG (reference sequence). V was clipped by 3 bases and J by 5 bases, with 11 bases between them.